What follows describes a single T cell receptor beta chain. As yet, its antigen is unknown. This specimen belongs to a study of OX40 agonist ivuxolimab in advanced cancers. Across the whole study: The diagnoses of dose-escalation patients were hepatocellular carcinoma, melanoma, renal cell or head and neck cancer. Two cutaneous melanoma patients and one hepatocellular carcinoma patient, three in all, had partial responses. Findings and caveats of the study: Antigen specificity was not determined for the expanded peripheral T cells. Researchers report that CD8+ T cells had, on average, more expanded clones than CD4+.

TCRdb's table, derived via immunoSEQ multiplex PCR, lists solely in-frame clones and lacks some. The sample holds under 90,000 clones; approximately 89% are singletons and the top ten take around 0.21%. CDR1 and CDR2 (germline): KGHSH, LQKENI. With V trimmed by 4 bases and J by 4 bases, 9 bases remained unmatched. The CDR3 spans 15 residues. The source material was CD4+ or CD8+ T cells sorted from blood, sampled in a trial of the OX40 agonist ivuxolimab. This chain joins TRBV18 and TRBJ2-7, with TRBD2 matching 8 bases. The source of this sequence is an adult with an advanced solid tumor such as melanoma, head and neck, liver or kidney cancer. The CDR3: CASSRAGTRTYEQYF. The CDR3, as DNA: TGTGCCAGCTCACGCGCCGGGACTAGAACATACGAGCAGTACTTC. The full variable domain, completed using reference TRBV18 and TRBJ2-7, is NAGVMQNPRHLVRRRGQEARLRCSPMKGHSHVYWYRQLPEEGLKFMVYLQKENIIDESGMPKERFSAEFPKEGPSILRIQQVVRGDSAAYFCASSRAGTRTYEQYFGPGTRLTVT.